This T cell receptor beta chain was recorded in a study of cytomegalovirus exposure and HLA in healthy donors. Findings and limits, study-wide: In a later analysis, the majority of CMV-associated beta chains seemingly showed HLA restriction.

Of note for this clone: As yet, its antigen is unknown.

Each of the donors was a healthy bone marrow donor. The V gene end was trimmed by 5 bases and the J gene end by 0 bases; junction bases not matched to a gene: 25. This CDR3 spans 22 amino acids. The germline gives CDR1 LNHDA, CDR2 SQIVND (reference sequence). It was with 60 Vbeta and 13 Jbeta primers that the PCR ran. This table comes from immunoSEQ multiplex PCR, and its TCRdb copy is limited to in-frame clones, with some not included. The top ten hold 1.1% of the sample, which has fewer than 250,000 clones, about four fifths seen once. Specimen: PBMCs. The chain combines TRBV19 with TRBJ1-3; 7 bases fit TRBD1. The TCR was taken from a woman aged 40 to 55 in good health and CMV-seronegative. The CDR3 nucleotides are TGTGCCAGTAGTCAAGGGGGCCCTTATCGTATCGAATCGCTCAGCTCTGGAAACACCATATATTTT. This gives the protein CASSQGGPYRIESLSSGNTIYF.